The clone carrying this TCR beta chain was counted at least ten times. One entry per CDR3 protein results from TCRdb running MiXCR on the reads. The profile shows around 49,000 distinct CDR3 sequences, 7.3% of them singletons. The sample originates from a study of patients with pleural tuberculosis. Trimming pared 3 bases from V and 0 bases from J, leaving 8 bases between. Per germline, CDR1 SGHTA and CDR2 FQGNSA. CDR3 length: 14 amino acids. This rearrangement joins TRBV7-2 to TRBJ1-1; no firm D call. The TCR sequence derives from a human donor with pleural tuberculosis. The CDR3 here is CASSFAGVNTEAFF. CDR3 nucleotides: TGTGCCAGCAGCTTCGCCGGAGTGAACACTGAAGCTTTCTTT.